This T cell receptor beta chain was observed in a study of technical replicates of blood from a handful of donors. Trimming cost V 0 bases and J 0 bases, with 8 bases left between them. The CDR3 runs to 15 residues. In germline, CDR1 is SGHNT, CDR2 YYREEE (reference sequence). Clones were read by immunoSEQ multiplex PCR, and TCRdb kept only the in-frame ones, dropping some. The sample holds over 65,000 clones; about 98% are singletons and the top ten take around 0.16%. Sequencing was done on a sample of T cells isolated from PBMCs. The sequence derives from a human donor in good health. The chain carries TRBV5-4 and TRBJ2-3, with a weak D call TRBD2 (5 bases). The CDR3 DNA follows: TGTGCCAGCAGCTTGGTAAGCGGTAGCACAGATACGCAGTATTTT. It yields the protein CASSLVSGSTDTQYF.